What follows are 8 T cell receptor beta chains derived from one specimen sequenced in a study of T cells expressing NK-cell markers. TCRdb re-analyzed the 5' RACE reads; it lists each CDR3 protein once, without DNA. The sample features hundreds of thousands of distinct CDR3 sequences, with around 5.2% in its top ten. Sequenced input: blood T cells: a sorted CD56 or NKG2C T cell subset, CD4+ or CD8+ T cells, or bulk PBMC T cells (not recorded which). These receptors were collected from a man aged 18-69 years in good health.

V and J are TRBV28 and TRBJ2-3; TCRdb's assignment of TRBD2 cannot be checked, as there is no DNA. The germline V gene encodes CDR1 MDHEN and CDR2 SYDVKM. The CDR3 runs 17 residues. This chain's CDR3 is CASSLWRLAGDTDTQYF.

This chain links TRBV20-1 with TRBJ2-7. The CDR3 totals 14 residues. CDR1 and CDR2 from the germline V gene are DFQATT and SNEGSKA (reference sequence). CDR3 in amino acids: CSARERIFSYEQYF.

This chain links TRBV9 with TRBJ1-2; TCRdb names TRBD1, which stays unverified in the absence of DNA. There are 15 residues in the CDR3. The V gene's germline CDR1 is SGDLS and CDR2 YYNGEE. CDR3 protein: CASSPTGHRVYGYTF.

The chain carries TRBV6-1 and TRBJ2-3. The CDR3 runs 13 residues. CDR1 and CDR2 from the germline V gene are MNHNS and SASEGT. The CDR3 is CASSPTMEDTQYF.

The chain employs TRBV12-3 or TRBV12-4 and TRBJ2-5; TCRdb reports TRBD2, a call that lacks DNA to check it against. This CDR3 has 18 amino acids. CDR3 region: CASSLSGLAGGRRETQYF.

The genes are TRBV12-3 or TRBV12-4 and TRBJ1-1. The CDR3 has 13 amino acids. This chain's CDR3 is CASSLLFGPEAFF.

The chain uses TRBV7-9 and TRBJ1-3. This CDR3 has 13 amino acids. Germline CDR1 and CDR2: SEHNR and FQNEAQ (reference sequence). CDR3 amino acids: CASSLILGNTIYF. Full variable domain (remainder filled in from reference TRBV7-9 and TRBJ1-3): DTGVSQNPRHKITKRGQNVTFRCDPISEHNRLYWYRQTLGQGPEFLTYFQNEAQLEKSRLLSDRFSAERPKGSFSTLEIQRTEQGDSAMYLCASSLILGNTIYFGEGSWLTVV.

V and J are TRBV7-8 and TRBJ1-6; TCRdb selects TRBD1, and the lack of DNA leaves this call unchecked. The CDR3 totals 16 residues. Germline V lookup: CDR1 SGHVS, CDR2 FQNEAQ. The CDR3 sequence: CASSGGDSLYNSPLHF.